This paragraph reports one T cell receptor (beta chain). The target antigen is unknown. The sample originates from a study of beta chain features in type 1 diabetes. General study findings and limits: Cells with high TCR expression could be over-represented by cDNA sequencing.

Isolated RNA was reverse transcribed in full, so expressed TCRB transcripts were sequenced. Profiling relied on immunoSEQ multiplex PCR, and the TCRdb table lists in-frame clones only, not all of them. The sample records about 180,000 clones, around an eighth being singletons. The junction had 15 bases not matched to a gene; V was cut back by 4 bases and J by 2 bases. The germline CDR1 and CDR2 sequences are SQVTM and ANQGSEA. The length of the CDR3 is 17 residues. The V and J genes are TRBV29-1 and TRBJ2-7; 9 bases align to TRBD1. The sample taken for sequencing was central memory CD4+ T cells from blood. This sequence was found in a woman younger than 30 in good health. The CDR3 sequence is CSVVKGYTGGDPYEQYF. The CDR3 region has the DNA TGCAGCGTTGTCAAGGGGTACACAGGGGGCGACCCCTACGAGCAGTACTTC.